Below are 3 T cell receptor beta chains sequenced from a single sample in a study of human versus mouse CDR3 diversity and MHC coevolution. Data came from immunoSEQ multiplex PCR; TCRdb stores just in-frame clones and leaves some out. The sample has tens of thousands of clones, about 94% seen once. Sequenced: naive CD4+ T cells from blood. This sample's subset: CD45RO-negative CD62L-positive naive CD4 T cells. Receptor source: a person aged 25 to 75 in good health.

This chain connects TRBV29-1 to TRBJ2-1, with a tentative D call TRBD2 (6 bases). V was cut by 6 bases and J by 10 bases, with 13 bases left in between. This CDR3 spans 11 amino acids. CDR1 is SQVTM, CDR2 ANQGSEA, per germline. The CDR3 coding sequence is TGCAGCGTCCCGGAGGGTTTAGAGCAGTTCTTC. Translating gives CSVPEGLEQFF.

The chain uses TRBV5-8 and TRBJ2-3; 11 bases align to TRBD2. The V gene end was trimmed by 4 bases and the J gene end by 7 bases; junction bases not matched to a gene: 11. The germline V gene encodes CDR1 SGHTS and CDR2 YDEGEE. This CDR3 contains 16 residues. As DNA, the CDR3 is TGTGCCAGCAGCCGACCCCTAGCGGGGGGTCTATATACGCAGTATTTT. Protein sequence: CASSRPLAGGLYTQYF.

The chain has TRBV4-3 and TRBJ2-5; 9 bases fit TRBD1. The CDR3 loop spans 19 amino acids. Germline CDR1 and CDR2: LGHNA and YSLEER. V lost 3 bases and J lost 2; bases outside the gene matches: 16. CDR3 residues: CASSQLPRTGVAEQETQYF. CDR3 in DNA: TGCGCCAGCAGCCAGCTCCCGAGGACAGGGGTGGCAGAACAAGAGACCCAGTACTTC.